This is a list of T cell receptor beta chains from one sample in a study of T cell repertoires in cytomegalovirus infection. TCRdb reprocessed the reads with MiXCR, giving one entry per CDR3 protein. The table shows around 530,000 distinct CDR3 sequences, with 26% occurring only once. The specimen sequenced was PBMCs. These receptors were collected from a human donor in good health (CMV status not recorded). Some clones in this sample may be carry-over from other donors' samples. Both conserved end residues are part of each CDR3. A D gene is named only where the DNA matches it firmly. Not all rows give a size; the values are once, few, many and, for expanded clones, a class.

TRBJ2-2	NA	TRBV7-2	TRBD2	CASSRTLAGVGAKNTGELFF	TGTGCCAGCAGCCGTACTCTAGCGGGAGTGGGGGCTAAGAACACCGGGGAGCTGTTTTTT
TRBJ2-6	NA	TRBV5-1	TRBD1	CASSFPQGVSGANVLTF	TGCGCCAGCAGCTTTCCCCAGGGGGTTTCTGGGGCCAACGTCCTGACTTTC
TRBJ2-3	few	TRBV11-2	NA	CASSKMGEHTQYF	TGTGCCAGCAGCAAGATGGGCGAACATACGCAGTATTTT
TRBJ2-5	few	TRBV12-3/TRBV12-4	NA	CASSSSFRGKYQETQYF	TGTGCCAGCAGCTCTAGTTTTAGAGGAAAGTACCAAGAGACCCAGTACTTC
TRBJ2-1	few	TRBV7-2	TRBD2	CASSLTLLAGNEQFF	TGTGCCAGCAGCTTAACCCTACTAGCGGGGAATGAGCAGTTCTTC
TRBJ2-1	few	TRBV12-3/TRBV12-4	NA	CASSRTEPMPEQFF	TGTGCCAGCAGCCGGACGGAACCCATGCCTGAGCAGTTCTTC
TRBJ1-6	few	TRBV11-2	NA	CASSFIGDSPLHF	TGTGCCAGCAGCTTCATTGGAGATTCACCCCTCCACTTT
TRBJ2-7	NA	TRBV12-3/TRBV12-4	NA	CASSPPGHQTGEQYF	TGTGCCAGCAGTCCGCCGGGACATCAGACGGGCGAGCAGTACTTC
TRBJ1-2	NA	TRBV19	NA	CASLRQVGYTF	TGTGCCAGTTTAAGACAAGTTGGCTACACCTTC
TRBJ1-5	few	TRBV12-3/TRBV12-4	NA	CASSLFPRGAESVPQHF	TGTGCCAGCAGTTTATTTCCAAGGGGGGCGGAGTCCGTCCCCCAGCATTTT
TRBJ2-5	NA	TRBV28	NA	CASTTPPQETQYF	TGTGCCAGCACCACCCCACCCCAAGAGACCCAGTACTTC
TRBJ2-1	many	TRBV7-2	TRBD2	CASSYASGSSYNEQFF	TGTGCCAGCAGCTACGCTAGCGGGAGTTCCTACAATGAGCAGTTCTTC
TRBJ2-2	many	TRBV7-2	NA	CASTRRLENTGELFF	TGTGCCAGCACCCGGAGGCTAGAGAACACCGGGGAGCTGTTTTTT
TRBJ2-7	many	TRBV7-2	NA	CASSSRRHMPGSSYEQYF	TGTGCCAGCAGCTCCCGACGTCATATGCCGGGGAGCTCCTACGAGCAGTACTTC
TRBJ2-1	NA	TRBV11-2	TRBD2	CASSLESLAGVNEQFF	TGTGCCAGCAGCTTAGAAAGTCTAGCGGGAGTCAATGAGCAGTTCTTC
TRBJ1-1	few	TRBV28	TRBD1	CASRPTGGRNTEAFF	TGTGCCAGCAGACCGACAGGGGGGCGGAACACTGAAGCTTTCTTT
TRBJ2-5	NA	TRBV7-6	TRBD2	CASSLRTSGVGETQYF	TGTGCCAGCAGCTTACGGACTAGCGGAGTTGGTGAGACCCAGTACTTC
TRBJ2-5	NA	TRBV10-3	NA	CAISDGRLQETQYF	TGTGCCATCAGTGATGGTCGACTCCAAGAGACCCAGTACTTC
TRBJ2-7	NA	TRBV4-1	TRBD2	CASSQDQAGLRYEQYF	TGCGCCAGCAGCCAAGACCAAGCGGGACTGAGGTACGAGCAGTACTTC
TRBJ1-6	NA	TRBV12-3/TRBV12-4	NA	CASTGTDYNSPLHF	TGTGCCAGCACCGGGACCGACTATAATTCACCCCTCCACTTT
TRBJ2-1	NA	TRBV29-1	TRBD2	CSVRASGTYEQFF	TGCAGCGTTCGCGCTAGCGGGACCTATGAGCAGTTCTTC
TRBJ2-6	few	TRBV7-6	NA	CASSLATLSGANVLTF	TGTGCCAGCAGCTTAGCCACACTCTCTGGGGCCAACGTCCTGACTTTC
TRBJ2-7	NA	TRBV7-2	TRBD2	CASSLLAGGPNEQYF	TGTGCCAGCAGCTTACTAGCGGGAGGGCCGAACGAGCAGTACTTC
TRBJ1-4	NA	TRBV5-1	NA	CASSWAQGRLEKLFF	TGCGCCAGCAGCTGGGCCCAAGGGCGCCTAGAAAAACTGTTTTTT
TRBJ1-1	medium-sized	TRBV28	TRBD1	CASSFGRDRDIMNTEAFF	TGTGCCAGCAGTTTTGGCCGGGACAGGGACATAATGAACACTGAAGCTTTCTTT
TRBJ2-3	few	TRBV6-6	TRBD2	CASISGTSPDTQYF	TGTGCCAGCATTTCCGGGACTAGCCCAGATACGCAGTATTTT
TRBJ2-2	few	TRBV11-1	TRBD1	CASSLRPGTGFGAGELFF	TGTGCCAGCAGCCTCCGTCCCGGGACAGGGTTCGGTGCCGGGGAGCTGTTTTTT
TRBJ2-1	many	TRBV19	NA	CASSWPGGVDEQFF	TGTGCCAGTAGTTGGCCCGGAGGTGTCGATGAGCAGTTCTTC
TRBJ2-1	NA	TRBV28	TRBD2	CASSLWEGLAVRNEQFF	TGTGCCAGCAGTTTATGGGAGGGACTAGCGGTGCGGAATGAGCAGTTCTTC
TRBJ1-5	few	TRBV19	NA	CASTKLTGWPRDQPQHF	TGTGCCAGTACTAAATTAACTGGGTGGCCGCGGGATCAGCCCCAGCATTTT
TRBJ1-2	few	TRBV20-1	NA	CSARDRGYGYTF	TGCAGTGCTAGAGATCGAGGGTATGGCTACACCTTC
TRBJ2-7	NA	TRBV19	NA	CASASTPGSPYEQYF	TGTGCCAGTGCCTCAACCCCCGGGAGCCCCTACGAGCAGTACTTC
TRBJ2-3	NA	TRBV7-9	TRBD2	CASSQRELADTQYF	TGTGCCAGCAGCCAGCGGGAGCTAGCAGATACGCAGTATTTT
TRBJ2-5	many	TRBV7-2	NA	CASTQNAGGETQYF	TGTGCCAGCACCCAGAACGCGGGTGGGGAGACCCAGTACTTC
TRBJ1-4	few	TRBV6-6	NA	CASSYSSGANEKLFF	TGTGCCAGCAGTTACTCGTCAGGGGCTAATGAAAAACTGTTTTTT
TRBJ1-6	few	TRBV4-1	NA	CASSQEELNNSPLHF	TGCGCCAGCAGCCAAGAGGAACTGAATAATTCACCCCTCCACTTT
TRBJ1-5	NA	TRBV7-9	NA	CASSTSPGHGDQPQHF	TGTGCCAGCAGCACATCCCCCGGCCACGGCGATCAGCCCCAGCATTTT
TRBJ1-6	NA	TRBV11-2	TRBD1	CASSVIGTGGRPLHF	TGTGCCAGCAGCGTCATAGGGACAGGCGGACGACCCCTCCACTTT
TRBJ2-2	few	TRBV7-9	TRBD2	CASRGGVAGPANTGELFF	TGTGCCAGCAGAGGGGGGGTAGCGGGACCTGCGAACACCGGGGAGCTGTTTTTT
TRBJ2-3	NA	TRBV5-4	NA	CASSLDPGGTDTQYF	TGTGCCAGCAGCTTGGATCCAGGGGGCACAGATACGCAGTATTTT
TRBJ1-2	many	TRBV7-2	NA	CASSSRRGNGYTF	TGTGCCAGCAGCTCCCGACGGGGTAACGGCTACACCTTC
TRBJ1-6	NA	TRBV28	TRBD1	CASSLTGTGGSPLHF	TGTGCCAGCAGTTTAACCGGGACAGGTGGTTCACCCCTCCACTTT
TRBJ1-5	many	TRBV7-9	TRBD1	CASSLTGGQPQHF	TGTGCCAGCAGTCTGACAGGGGGTCAGCCCCAGCATTTT
TRBJ1-5	NA	TRBV7-2	NA	CASSPMFAQPQHF	TGTGCCAGCAGCCCTATGTTTGCTCAGCCCCAGCATTTT
TRBJ1-1	few	TRBV5-6	NA	CASSLRWANTEAFF	TGTGCCAGCAGCTTGCGTTGGGCGAACACTGAAGCTTTCTTT
TRBJ1-1	NA	TRBV6-2/TRBV6-3	TRBD1	CASSYSRQGASEAFF	TGTGCCAGCAGTTACTCGAGACAGGGGGCGTCTGAAGCTTTCTTT
TRBJ2-7	NA	TRBV25-1	TRBD1	CASSAQRTGGREQYF	TGTGCCAGCAGTGCTCAGCGGACAGGGGGCAGAGAGCAGTACTTC
TRBJ1-1	NA	TRBV9	NA	CASSGGGRRNTEAFF	TGTGCCAGCAGCGGGGGGGGACGGAGAAACACTGAAGCTTTCTTT
TRBJ2-1	many	TRBV11-3	NA	CASSLEMLDNEQFF	TGTGCCAGCAGCTTGGAAATGCTAGACAATGAGCAGTTCTTC
TRBJ2-3	NA	TRBV30	NA	CAWSVRGQTTDTQYF	TGTGCCTGGAGTGTACGGGGCCAGACCACAGATACGCAGTATTTT
TRBJ1-1	NA	TRBV20-1	NA	CSARGGRGTEAFF	TGCAGTGCTAGAGGCGGCAGGGGAACTGAAGCTTTCTTT
TRBJ2-7	many	TRBV4-2	NA	CASSRETRGAYEQYF	TGTGCCAGCAGCCGAGAGACTAGAGGAGCCTACGAGCAGTACTTC
TRBJ2-5	NA	TRBV28	NA	CASEGGHQETQYF	TGTGCCAGCGAGGGAGGACACCAGGAGACCCAGTACTTC
TRBJ1-6	many	TRBV7-2	NA	CASSLAAQGDSPLHF	TGTGCCAGCAGCTTAGCGGCGCAGGGCGATTCACCCCTCCACTTT
TRBJ1-1	NA	TRBV7-3	NA	CASSLKVNTEAFF	TGTGCCAGCAGCTTAAAAGTAAACACTGAAGCTTTCTTT
TRBJ2-5	NA	TRBV18	TRBD2	CASSPQGLAGATETQYF	TGTGCCAGCTCACCTCAAGGACTAGCGGGAGCTACGGAGACCCAGTACTTC
TRBJ1-2	NA	TRBV5-1	NA	CASSLVPGADYGYTF	TGCGCCAGCAGCTTGGTTCCGGGGGCGGACTATGGCTACACCTTC
TRBJ2-3	many	TRBV4-1	TRBD2	CASSQEKGAAGGPDTQYF	TGCGCCAGCAGCCAGGAAAAGGGGGCAGCGGGAGGCCCAGATACGCAGTATTTT